The 3 T cell receptor beta chains below come from one sample, sequenced in a study of blood T cell repertoires in COVID-19. This table comes from immunoSEQ multiplex PCR, and its TCRdb copy is limited to in-frame clones, with some not included. Found here are 120,000 or so clones, around 82% of them singletons; the top ten hold roughly 15%. The sequenced material came from peripheral blood. These receptors all stem from a young man with COVID-19, enrolled during active disease.

The V call is TRBV19, the J call TRBJ1-5; 11 bases are a match to TRBD1. The CDR3 runs to 15 residues. From germline, CDR1 is LNHDA and CDR2 SQIVND (reference sequence). Trimming removed 5 bases from V and 0 bases from J; junction bases left unmatched: 0. The CDR3 nucleotides read TGTGCCAGTAGTGGGACAGGGGGTAGCAATCAGCCCCAGCATTTT. This translates into CASSGTGGSNQPQHF.

The CDR3 DNA sequence: TGCGCCAGCAGCCCCGACAGGGGGAACGGGGAGCTGTTTTTT. This encodes CASSPDRGNGELFF. The chain is built from TRBV5-1 and TRBJ2-2, with 9 nucleotides matching TRBD1. CDR1 SGHRS and CDR2 YFSETQ come from the germline V gene. V gave up 4 bases and J gave up 7 bases; unmatched junction bases: 5. This CDR3 region has 14 residues.

This clone was seen once. The rearrangement links TRBV7-8 to TRBJ1-6, with D possibly matching TRBD1 (5 bases). CDR1 and CDR2 (germline): SGHVS, FQNEAQ. This CDR3 is built from 16 residues. Trimming took off 5 bases at V and 8 bases at J, with 19 bases between the two ends. As DNA, the CDR3 is TGTGCCAGCAGCCCGTCAGGAGGGGTAGGGGATTCACCCCTCCACTTT. Protein sequence: CASSPSGGVGDSPLHF.